These T cell receptor beta chains were read from a single sample in a study of T cells after yellow fever vaccination. TCRdb reprocessed the 5' RACE reads with MiXCR, giving one entry per CDR3 protein. The data hold 350,000 or so distinct CDR3 sequences, with about 7.8% observed a single time. Sequencing used PBMCs, obtained around 45 days after the first yellow fever vaccination. The receptors stem from a man aged 18 to 29 who received the YFV17D yellow fever vaccine. Each CDR3 is given with its conserved first and last residue. The order of the fields is clone size, D gene, J gene, V gene, CDR3 DNA, CDR3 protein. The D gene is left open where the match is weak. Clone size appears in some rows only: once, few, many, or a class for an expanded clone.

>many|TRBD1|TRBJ2-3|TRBV6-1
TGTGCCAGGGGGGACAGGGCTAGCACAGATACGCAGTATTTT
CARGDRASTDTQYF
>.|.|TRBJ1-2|TRBV7-2
TGTGCCAGCAGCTTAGAACCGCCATCCACCTATGGCTACACCTTC
CASSLEPPSTYGYTF
>few|.|TRBJ1-2|TRBV15
TGTGCCACCAGCACGCTTAACTATGGCTACACCTTC
CATSTLNYGYTF
>.|.|TRBJ1-1|TRBV2
TGTGCCAGCAGGGCCCGCGGTTTCACTGAAGCTTTCTTT
CASRARGFTEAFF
>many|.|TRBJ2-2|TRBV7-2
TGCGCCAGCAGCTTGGCCGGGCAGAACACCGGGGAGCTGTTTTTT
CASSLAGQNTGELFF
>few|TRBD2|TRBJ2-3|TRBV12-3/TRBV12-4
TGTGCCAGCAGATCAAGCGGGGCCGTCGCAGGTACGCAGTATTTT
CASRSSGAVAGTQYF
>.|.|TRBJ2-2|TRBV28
TGTGCCAGCAGGGACCTGAACACCGGGGAGCTGTTTTTT
CASRDLNTGELFF
>many|.|TRBJ2-7|TRBV25-1
TGTGCCAGCAGTGAATACCCAGGCTACGAGCAGTACTTC
CASSEYPGYEQYF
>.|.|TRBJ1-1|TRBV4-1
TGCGCCAGCAGCCAGGCCGCGGGACGTATGAACACTGAAGCTTTCTTT
CASSQAAGRMNTEAFF
>.|.|TRBJ1-1|TRBV7-2
TGTGCCAGCAGCTTAAGGGAGACTGAAGCTTTCTTT
CASSLRETEAFF
>many|.|TRBJ1-4|TRBV7-9
TGTGCCAGCAGCTTAAGGGAGAGGGAAAAACTGTTTTTT
CASSLREREKLFF
>.|.|TRBJ2-5|TRBV20-1
TGCAGTGCTAGAGATTCGATGGAGACCCAGTACTTC
CSARDSMETQYF
>.|.|TRBJ1-2|TRBV24-1
TGTGCCACCAGTGATTTGCCGCGGGGCGCCGGCTATGGCTACACCTTC
CATSDLPRGAGYGYTF
>.|TRBD2|TRBJ2-1|TRBV3-1
TGTGCCAGCAGCCGAGCGGGGGGCGGCTATGAGCAGTTCTTC
CASSRAGGGYEQFF
>.|TRBD2|TRBJ2-1|TRBV20-1
TGCAGTGCCCCTGGGGGGGTTGAGCAGTTCTTC
CSAPGGVEQFF
>few|.|TRBJ1-2|TRBV6-5
TGTGCCAGCAGTTACTCGGGAGGCAGGAAGTGGGATGGCTACACCTTC
CASSYSGGRKWDGYTF
>few|.|TRBJ1-2|TRBV9
TGTGCCAGCAGCAAACGTTACTCGACCGCCGGGGATGGCTACACCTTC
CASSKRYSTAGDGYTF
>.|.|TRBJ1-2|TRBV4-2
TGTGCCAGCAGCCAACCCCTACCATTTATGGGCTACACCTTC
CASSQPLPFMGYTF
>few|.|TRBJ2-5|TRBV6-5
TGTGCCAGCAGTTACTCAGGGGGGTCGGGGGAGACCCAGTACTTC
CASSYSGGSGETQYF
>.|TRBD2|TRBJ2-5|TRBV7-2
TGTGCCAGCAGTTCTACTAGCGGGGAGCGGTGGACCCAGTACTTC
CASSSTSGERWTQYF
>few|TRBD1|TRBJ2-1|TRBV29-1
TGCAGCGTTGAAGGTCCCGGGACAGGGTTCCACAATGAGCAGTTCTTC
CSVEGPGTGFHNEQFF
>few|TRBD1|TRBJ2-2|TRBV24-1
TGTGCCACCAGCCGGGACAGTCACACCGGGGAGCTGTTTTTT
CATSRDSHTGELFF
>.|.|TRBJ2-7|TRBV11-2
TGTGCCAGCAGCTCCCTTAAGAGGAATGGCATCGAGCAGTACTTC
CASSSLKRNGIEQYF
>few|TRBD1|TRBJ1-3|TRBV9
TGTGCCAGCGGGGGACAGGTGATCTCTGGAAACACCATATATTTT
CASGGQVISGNTIYF
>few|TRBD1|TRBJ2-7|TRBV4-2
TGTGCCAGCAGCCAGGAGGACAGGGCCTACGAGCAGTACTTC
CASSQEDRAYEQYF
>once|.|TRBJ2-3|TRBV5-4
TGTGCCAGCAGCTTGGCGGTTACTAACCGCAGAAATACGCAGTATTTT
CASSLAVTNRRNTQYF
>.|.|TRBJ2-2|TRBV5-1
TGCGCCAGCCGATCCGCCGGGACACCCAACACCGGGGAGCTGTTTTTT
CASRSAGTPNTGELFF
>few|TRBD2|TRBJ2-5|TRBV20-1
TGCAGTGCGCAAATGGGTAGCGGGGTCCAAGAGACCCAGTACTTC
CSAQMGSGVQETQYF
>few|.|TRBJ2-2|TRBV28
TGTGCCAGCAGTCCCGGGACAAGGGGTTGGCCCGGGGAGCTGTTTTTT
CASSPGTRGWPGELFF
>many|.|TRBJ1-5|TRBV2
TGTGCCAGCAGTAAGAGTACGGTTAGCAATCAGCCCCAGCATTTT
CASSKSTVSNQPQHF
>few|TRBD1|TRBJ1-2|TRBV19
TGTGCCAGTACCCGAAGTGGGCAGGGGGCGAATGGCTACACCTTC
CASTRSGQGANGYTF
>few|TRBD1|TRBJ1-1|TRBV6-2/TRBV6-3
TGTGCCAGCATACTACGGACAGGGAGGGGGACTGAAGCTTTCTTT
CASILRTGRGTEAFF
>.|.|TRBJ1-2|TRBV20-1
TGCAGTGCTAGACCCGCGCTGGGGACGTTAAACTATGGCTACACCTTC
CSARPALGTLNYGYTF
>.|.|TRBJ1-3|TRBV6-2/TRBV6-3
TGTGCCAGCAGTTACGGAAGGTGGAGTGGAAACACCATATATTTT
CASSYGRWSGNTIYF
>many|.|TRBJ1-5|TRBV7-3
TGTGCCAGCAGCTTGAAGGGCATCTTGAGCAATCAGCCCCAGCATTTT
CASSLKGILSNQPQHF
>.|.|TRBJ2-7|TRBV4-1
TGCGCCAGCAGCCAGACAGACTCCGGGACGGCCTACGAGCAGTACTTC
CASSQTDSGTAYEQYF
>few|.|TRBJ2-1|TRBV6-2/TRBV6-3
TGTGCCAGCAGAAGCCAGAGCTCCTACAATGAGCAGTTCTTC
CASRSQSSYNEQFF
>few|TRBD1|TRBJ2-3|TRBV10-1
TGCGCCAGCAGTACGAACAGGGGAAGCACAGATACGCAGTATTTT
CASSTNRGSTDTQYF
>.|.|TRBJ1-3|TRBV20-1
TGCAGTGCTAGGCGGACATCGTACTCTGGAAACACCATATATTTT
CSARRTSYSGNTIYF
>.|.|TRBJ2-1|TRBV6-5
TGTGCCAGCAGTTCGACACCCTCCTACAATGAGCAGTTCTTC
CASSSTPSYNEQFF
>few|.|TRBJ2-7|TRBV10-3
TGTGCCATCAGTGAAGGGTACGGAACCTACGAGCAGTACTTC
CAISEGYGTYEQYF
>few|TRBD1|TRBJ1-5|TRBV12-3/TRBV12-4
TGTGCCAGCAGTCCCCAGGGGGGGCCCCAGCATTTT
CASSPQGGPQHF
>many|.|TRBJ2-3|TRBV7-2
TGTGCCAGCAGCACCAAAGGACATCCGGATACGCAGTATTTT
CASSTKGHPDTQYF
>.|.|TRBJ1-4|TRBV10-3
TGTGCCATCAGCCCCGTTCTAAATGAAAAACTGTTTTTT
CAISPVLNEKLFF
>.|.|TRBJ2-5|TRBV5-4
TGTGCCAGCAGCTCGACACTAGCTGGGGAGACCCAGTACTTC
CASSSTLAGETQYF
>few|TRBD2|TRBJ2-1|TRBV7-6
TGTGCCAGCAGCGCCCGACTAGCGGGGGGTCAGAACAATGAGCAGTTCTTC
CASSARLAGGQNNEQFF
>few|TRBD1|TRBJ2-7|TRBV5-5
TGTGCCAGCAGCCAACTTCCGGGACAGGGAGGCTACGAGCAGTACTTC
CASSQLPGQGGYEQYF
>.|.|TRBJ1-6|TRBV7-2
TGTGCCAGCAGCCAAAACCCTAATTCACCCCTCCACTTT
CASSQNPNSPLHF
>few|TRBD1|TRBJ2-3|TRBV4-1
TGCGCCAGCAGCCCTGACAGGGTTAGCACAGATACGCAGTATTTT
CASSPDRVSTDTQYF
>.|.|TRBJ2-7|TRBV30
TGTGCCTGGAGTGTGGACGCCTACGAGCAGTACTTC
CAWSVDAYEQYF
>.|TRBD1|TRBJ1-2|TRBV23-1
TGCGCCAGCAGTCGTGGGACCCTCCGGGACAGGAGTAACTATGGCTACACCTTC
CASSRGTLRDRSNYGYTF
>.|.|TRBJ1-2|TRBV21-1
TGTGCCAGCAGCAACGGTTTTTTAAGGGCAGCGGAAGGCTACACCTTC
CASSNGFLRAAEGYTF
>many|TRBD1|TRBJ1-1|TRBV12-3/TRBV12-4
TGTGCCAGCAGACCCGACAGGGGGACTAACACTGAAGCTTTCTTT
CASRPDRGTNTEAFF
>few|TRBD1|TRBJ1-1|TRBV7-3
TGTGCCAGCAGCTTAACTCAACGGGACAGGGAATTCGCTAACACTGAAGCTTTCTTT
CASSLTQRDREFANTEAFF
>.|TRBD1|TRBJ2-2|TRBV7-9
TGTGCCAGCAGCTCCTACCGGGGACAGGGAGTAGCCGGGGAGCTGTTTTTT
CASSSYRGQGVAGELFF
>.|.|TRBJ2-7|TRBV7-2
TGTGCCAGCAGCTTGGGGATAGGGAAAGGTTACGAGCAGTACTTC
CASSLGIGKGYEQYF
>few|.|TRBJ2-6|TRBV5-1
TGCGCCAGCAGCACGAACGCACTGGTCGTGAGTGGGGCCAACGTCCTGACTTTC
CASSTNALVVSGANVLTF
>.|.|TRBJ2-5|TRBV5-4
TGTGCCAGCAGCTTGAACAGAATAAAGACCCAGTACTTC
CASSLNRIKTQYF